The 30 T cell receptor beta chains below were found in one sample sequenced in a study of shared clonotypes between healthy human individuals. TCRdb's table, derived via immunoSEQ multiplex PCR, lists solely in-frame clones and lacks some. The table records hundreds of thousands of clones, approximately 79% of them present only once. Sequences were obtained from memory CD4+ T cells sorted from blood. This sample's subset: CD45RA-negative fraction. The receptors shown here come from a woman in her thirties in good health.

This clone has more than one count but fewer than ten. This chain joins TRBV29-1 and TRBJ2-1, with D possibly matching TRBD2 (5 bases). Germline CDR1 reads SQVTM; CDR2 reads ANQGSEA. V shed 4 bases and J shed 2 bases, with 15 bases lying between them. The CDR3 covers 15 residues. The chain's CDR3 is CSVGSGLGAYNEQFF. The CDR3 coding sequence is TGCAGCGTTGGGAGCGGTCTAGGTGCCTACAATGAGCAGTTCTTC.

The V call is TRBV19, the J call TRBJ2-5; no firm D call. CDR1 is LNHDA and CDR2 is SQIVND in the germline V gene (reference sequence). V was trimmed by 1 base and J by 4 bases, leaving 7 bases between them. CDR3 length: 13 amino acids. The CDR3 spells CASSIAKSETQYF. CDR3 DNA sequence: TGTGCCAGTAGTATAGCCAAGTCAGAGACCCAGTACTTC.

This clone was counted a few times. CDR3 DNA: TGCAGCGTTGATCTGGTAGGGGAACTTGGCTACACCTTC. This sequence encodes CSVDLVGELGYTF. J is TRBJ1-2 and V is TRBV29-1, with D possibly matching TRBD1 (5 bases). This CDR3 region has 13 residues. The V gene's germline CDR1 is SQVTM and CDR2 ANQGSEA. V lost 3 bases to trimming and J lost 7 bases, with 15 bases between them.

The chain is built from TRBV7-2 and TRBJ2-3; 14 bases line up with TRBD2. The CDR3 extends over 19 amino acids. The V gene's germline CDR1 is SGHTA and CDR2 FQGNSA. V shed 6 bases and J 2 bases; nucleotides not matched to a gene: 13. The CDR3: CASSRPSRLAGGSTDTQYF. DNA of the CDR3: TGTGCCAGCAGTCGACCCAGTCGACTAGCGGGAGGGTCCACAGATACGCAGTATTTT. Looking up the rest from reference TRBV7-2 and TRBJ2-3 gives the full variable domain: GAGVSQSPSNKVTEKGKDVELRCDPISGHTALYWYRQSLGQGLEFLIYFQGNSAPDKSGLPSDRFSAERTGGSVSTLTIQRTQQEDSAVYLCASSRPSRLAGGSTDTQYFGPGTRLTVL.

The rearrangement uses TRBV19 and TRBJ2-7; D is undetermined. The germline V gene has CDR1 LNHDA and CDR2 SQIVND (reference sequence). CDR3 size: 14 residues. The V end was cut by 1 base, the J end by 6 bases, with 13 bases between. The CDR3 here is CASSIGQESSEQYF. CDR3 sequence (DNA): TGTGCCAGTAGTATAGGCCAAGAATCCAGCGAGCAGTACTTC.

This clone was seen a handful of times. V is TRBV11-2 and J is TRBJ2-1, with 9 nucleotides matching TRBD2. The CDR3 length is 16 residues. Trimming removed 3 bases from V and 0 bases from J; junction bases left unmatched: 3. Germline V gene sequence: CDR1 SGHAT, CDR2 FQNNGV. CDR3 protein: CASSLTSGSSYNEQFF. CDR3 DNA: TGTGCCAGCAGCTTGACTAGCGGAAGCTCCTACAATGAGCAGTTCTTC.

The chain links TRBV7-3 to TRBJ2-1; no reliable D call. V gave up 6 bases and J gave up 7 bases, with 13 bases separating them. Germline-derived CDR1 and CDR2 are SGHTA and FQGTGA. CDR3 length equals 13 residues. CDR3 protein: CASRSLGGNEQFF. The CDR3 DNA sequence: TGTGCCAGCAGATCCCTCGGTGGAAATGAGCAGTTCTTC.

Note on this clone: This CDR3 is also generated by other DNA sequences in the sample. V gene TRBV5-1 combines with J gene TRBJ1-4, with D unresolved. This CDR3 has 15 residues. CDR1 SGHRS and CDR2 YFSETQ come from the germline V gene. V was clipped by 4 bases and J by 0 bases, with 10 bases between them. The CDR3 bases are TGCGCCAGCAGCCGGACGGGTCCAACTAATGAAAAACTGTTTTTT. Protein sequence: CASSRTGPTNEKLFF.

This chain joins TRBV5-1 and TRBJ1-5; D is ambiguous. The CDR3 runs to 19 residues. Trimming took 0 bases from V and 2 from J, leaving 21 bases between them. Germline CDR1 reads SGHRS; CDR2 reads YFSETQ. The CDR3 DNA reads as TGCGCCAGCAGCTTGGCCTCGGTCTTTCGACATGATGGCAATCAGCCCCAGCATTTT. It is translated as CASSLASVFRHDGNQPQHF.

This chain connects TRBV19 to TRBJ1-1, with D perhaps TRBD1 (5 bases). The germline V gene encodes CDR1 LNHDA and CDR2 SQIVND (reference sequence). The CDR3 is 13 amino acids. The V gene lost 3 bases and the J gene lost 8 bases, with 13 bases spanning the gap. CDR3 DNA sequence: TGTGCCAGTAGTATTGGGACGGAGGAAGAAGCTTTCTTT. Translation: CASSIGTEEEAFF.

The chain links TRBV19 to TRBJ1-3; D is unclear. Trimming stripped 4 bases from V and 0 bases from J, with 10 bases between. This CDR3 spans 15 amino acids. In germline, CDR1 is LNHDA, CDR2 SQIVND (reference sequence). In nucleotides, the CDR3 is TGTGCCAGTAGTACCAAGATATCCTCTGGAAACACCATATATTTT. It yields the protein CASSTKISSGNTIYF.

The chain carries TRBV4-1 and TRBJ1-5, with TRBD1 identical over 9 bases. Germline V CDR1 and CDR2: MGHRA, YSYEKL. The trim removed 0 bases at V and 7 bases at J, leaving 4 bases unmatched. The CDR3 runs 15 residues. The CDR3 reads CASSQEGQGRQPQHF. The DNA for the CDR3 is TGCGCCAGCAGCCAAGAGGGACAGGGCCGACAGCCCCAGCATTTT.

The chain links TRBV6-1 to TRBJ2-7; tentatively, D is TRBD1 or TRBD2 (7 bases each). The V end was cut by 7 bases, the J end by 4 bases, with 17 bases between. CDR3 size: 14 residues. From germline, CDR1 is MNHNS and CDR2 SASEGT. In nucleotides, the CDR3 is TGTGCCAGCACCCAGGGGGGGGGAAGGTACGAGCAGTACTTC. This codes for CASTQGGGRYEQYF.

V gene TRBV5-4 combines with J gene TRBJ1-1; D gene ambiguous. Germline CDR1 is SGHNT and CDR2 is YYREEE (reference sequence). Trimming left V 5 bases short and J 8 bases short, with 13 bases between. CDR3 length equals 12 residues. The CDR3 coding sequence is TGTGCCAGCAGAAAAGGCAAGGGCGAAGCTTTCTTT. Protein sequence: CASRKGKGEAFF.

This rearrangement joins TRBV2 to TRBJ2-7, with D possibly being TRBD1 (5 bases). The CDR3 has 14 amino acids. The V and J ends lost 7 bases and 2 bases respectively, with 15 bases between them. Looked up from germline, CDR1 is SNHLY and CDR2 is FYNNEI. CDR3 in DNA: TGTGCCAGCATACCAGGGCTCCGGGCCTACGAGCAGTACTTC. It codes for CASIPGLRAYEQYF. Supplemented by reference TRBV2 and TRBJ2-7, the full variable domain reads EPEVTQTPSHQVTQMGQEVILRCVPISNHLYFYWYRQILGQKVEFLVSFYNNEISEKSEIFDDQFSVERPDGSNFTLKIRSTKLEDSAMYFCASIPGLRAYEQYFGPGTRLTVT.

This chain links TRBV15 with TRBJ2-6, with D possibly matching TRBD2 (5 bases). Germline CDR1 is LNHNV and CDR2 is YYDKDF (reference sequence). CDR3 length equals 16 residues. Trimming took off 3 bases at V and 4 bases at J, with 13 bases between the two ends. CDR3 sequence (DNA): TGTGCCACCAGCAGGGAGGTGGGGAGCGGGGCCAACGTCCTGACTTTC. Amino acids: CATSREVGSGANVLTF. Filled out from reference TRBV15 and TRBJ2-6, the complete variable domain reads DAMVIQNPRYQVTQFGKPVTLSCSQTLNHNVMYWYQQKSSQAPKLLFHYYDKDFNNEADTPDNFQSRRPNTSFCFLDIRSPGLGDTAMYLCATSREVGSGANVLTFGAGSRLTVL.

This sequence joins TRBV28 and TRBJ2-7; 7 positions agree with TRBD1. This CDR3 has 14 residues. Germline lookup yields CDR1 MDHEN and CDR2 SYDVKM. The ends lost 3 bases at V and 2 bases at J; junction bases unmatched: 4. The CDR3 sequence: CASSFGQVAYEQYF. CDR3 DNA: TGTGCCAGCAGTTTTGGACAGGTCGCCTACGAGCAGTACTTC.

The rearrangement joins TRBV6-1 to TRBJ2-3; TRBD2 matches 16 bases. The CDR3 runs 17 residues. V lost 0 bases, J lost 7 bases, and 4 bases stayed unmatched. CDR1 MNHNS and CDR2 SASEGT come from the germline V gene. The CDR3 loop reads CASSEAGLAGGQNTQYF. The CDR3 DNA is TGTGCCAGCAGTGAAGCGGGACTAGCGGGAGGGCAGAATACGCAGTATTTT.

The gene calls are TRBV25-1 and TRBJ1-1, with D unclear. Trimming removed 8 bases at V and 0 bases at J, with 16 bases between. The CDR3 is 15 amino acids. Germline CDR1 reads MGHDK; CDR2 reads SYGVNS. CDR3 nucleotide sequence: TGTGCCAGCCTAGGGCCTCAGGTTTTGAACACTGAAGCTTTCTTT. It encodes CASLGPQVLNTEAFF.

This clone showed up just once. The chain uses TRBV27 and TRBJ1-5; tentative D call: TRBD1 (5 bases). The CDR3 runs 14 residues. The V gene lost 6 bases and the J gene lost 4 bases, with 13 bases spanning the gap. The germline V gene has CDR1 MNHEY and CDR2 SMNVEV (reference sequence). CDR3 DNA: TGTGCCAGCAGCGGGGGGATGCGGAATCAGCCCCAGCATTTT. Translating gives CASSGGMRNQPQHF.

The count of this clone is one. V and J are TRBV29-1 and TRBJ2-7; 9 bases are shared with TRBD1. The CDR3 length is 12 residues. J was trimmed by 3 bases and V by 5 bases; bases with no gene match: 2. CDR1 is SQVTM and CDR2 is ANQGSEA in the germline V gene. Here the CDR3 DNA reads TGCAGCGTTCTGACAGGGGGCTACGAGCAGTACTTC. Protein sequence: CSVLTGGYEQYF.

V gene TRBV7-2 combines with J gene TRBJ1-3, with D maybe TRBD1 (6 bases). Germline CDR1 SGHTA, CDR2 FQGNSA. V was trimmed by 5 bases and J by 3 bases, leaving 11 bases between them. The CDR3 covers 14 residues. The CDR3, as DNA: TGTGCCAGCAGCCTCCCAGGGGTTGGAAACACCATATATTTT. This translates into CASSLPGVGNTIYF. The entire variable domain, with the rest obtained from reference TRBV7-2 and TRBJ1-3, is as follows: GAGVSQSPSNKVTEKGKDVELRCDPISGHTALYWYRQSLGQGLEFLIYFQGNSAPDKSGLPSDRFSAERTGGSVSTLTIQRTQQEDSAVYLCASSLPGVGNTIYFGEGSWLTVV.

This clone was observed a handful of times. This chain joins TRBV5-8 and TRBJ2-1; 10 bases agree with TRBD2. The CDR3 has 17 residues. Germline CDR1 reads SGHTS; CDR2 reads YDEGEE. V lost 4 bases and J lost 1; bases outside the gene matches: 8. Here the CDR3 reads CASSLGLASDSYNEQFF. CDR3 nucleotide sequence: TGTGCCAGCAGCCTGGGACTAGCGAGCGATTCCTACAATGAGCAGTTCTTC.

The chain couples TRBV27 to TRBJ1-1, with D uncertain. The germline V gene has CDR1 MNHEY and CDR2 SMNVEV (reference sequence). V lost 6 bases and J 5 bases, leaving 16 bases between the germline ends. The CDR3 loop spans 14 amino acids. In DNA form, the CDR3 reads TGTGCCAGCAGAAGTCGAGATGCGGGGACTGAAGCTTTCTTT. Its protein is CASRSRDAGTEAFF.

V is TRBV28 and J is TRBJ2-2; D is unresolved. The V end lost 6 bases, the J end lost 1 base, and 12 bases lay between the germline ends. Looked up from germline, CDR1 is MDHEN and CDR2 is SYDVKM. The CDR3 contains 15 residues. DNA for the CDR3: TGTGCCAGCAGCAGGAGATGGAGGAACACCGGGGAGCTGTTTTTT. Translation gives CASSRRWRNTGELFF.

This clone has a handful of counts. This chain links TRBV4-2 with TRBJ2-5; 12 bases fit TRBD2. Trimming took 2 bases from V and 2 from J; bases not matched to a gene: 6. Germline CDR1 LGHNA, CDR2 YNFKEQ. The CDR3 covers 17 residues. The CDR3 spells CASSQPGLAGTQETQYF. The DNA for the CDR3 is TGTGCCAGCAGCCAACCCGGACTAGCGGGAACGCAAGAGACCCAGTACTTC.

This clone was found a few times. The chain has TRBV5-1 and TRBJ1-2, with 10 positions matching TRBD1. Trimming cost V 6 bases and J 8 bases; bases outside gene matches: 10. Germline CDR1 reads SGHRS; CDR2 reads YFSETQ. The CDR3 extends over 14 amino acids. In nucleotides, the CDR3 is TGCGCCAGCAAACCCGGGACAGGGGACATGGGCTACACCTTC. Protein: CASKPGTGDMGYTF.

V gene TRBV6-1 combines with J gene TRBJ1-2, with a possible D match to TRBD1 (5 bases). The CDR3 loop spans 12 amino acids. The germline V and J ends were trimmed by 3 bases and 4 bases, with 6 bases remaining between them. From germline, CDR1 is MNHNS and CDR2 SASEGT. CDR3 amino acids: CASSDRAYGYTF. As DNA, the CDR3 is TGTGCCAGCAGTGACAGGGCCTATGGCTACACCTTC.

V and J are TRBV5-4 and TRBJ2-2; perhaps TRBD1 as D (6 bases). This CDR3 has 16 amino acids. V lost 2 bases and J 5 bases, leaving 16 bases between the germline ends. Germline loops: CDR1 SGHNT, CDR2 YYREEE (reference sequence). For the CDR3, the DNA is TGTGCCAGCAGCTTCTATGCAGGGGAAGGGACCGGGGAGCTGTTTTTT. Protein: CASSFYAGEGTGELFF.

This chain connects TRBV20-1 to TRBJ2-1; D is ambiguous. The CDR3 runs to 11 residues. Looked up from germline, CDR1 is DFQATT and CDR2 is SNEGSKA (reference sequence). V lost 5 bases and J 9 bases, leaving 11 bases between the germline ends. CDR3 in amino acids: CSAWPLSEQFF. CDR3 coding DNA: TGCAGTGCTTGGCCTCTCTCTGAGCAGTTCTTC.